The entry below describes one T cell receptor (beta chain). As yet, its antigen is unknown. This sample was taken from a study of cytomegalovirus exposure and HLA in healthy donors. Study-wide results and limits: The availability of immune exposure information extended only to CMV serostatus. The study put 150 to 200 TCR beta chains on its list as cytomegalovirus-associated. In a later analysis, TCR beta V- and J-gene trimming was associated with a missense DCLRE1C variant. Some highly shared sequence variants likely arose as a pipeline artifact.

The PCR used 60 Vbeta and 13 Jbeta primers. The table came from immunoSEQ multiplex PCR; TCRdb's copy has only in-frame clones and leaves some out. The table records 100,000 to 150,000 clones, about 80% of them present only once. Germline loops: CDR1 SGHTA, CDR2 FQGTGA. The CDR3 consists of 15 residues. V was clipped by 3 bases and J by 4 bases; unmatched bases: 5. The source is a female donor in good health and CMV-seropositive. The genes are TRBV7-3 and TRBJ2-2; 7 bases are a match to TRBD1. The sequencing sample was made of PBMCs. The CDR3 sequence is CASSFRQGPTGELFF. For the CDR3, the DNA is TGTGCCAGCAGCTTTCGACAGGGCCCCACCGGGGAGCTGTTTTTT.